This T cell receptor (beta chain) comes out of a study of blood T cells in healthy people across ages. The CDR3 totals 16 residues. V was cut by 3 bases and J by 3 bases, with 20 bases left in between. CDR1 is SQVTM and CDR2 is ANQGSEA in the germline V gene. This clonotype was counted only a few times. A J-beta primer mix and a sample-barcoded 5' primer were used in a second PCR of roughly 7 to 12 cycles. Each cDNA molecule was tagged by a template-switch adaptor with 12 random nucleotides. From the 5' RACE reads, TCRdb called clonotypes with MiXCR, one entry per CDR3 protein. The table shows some 800,000 distinct CDR3 sequences, with just under 25% occurring only once. This sample also belongs to another study, concerning T cells of mothers and their children. That publication notes: Related pairs of mothers and children showed slightly higher, non-significant overlap versus unrelated pairs.

The sample consisted of blood. The chain employs TRBV29-1 and TRBJ2-5, with D perhaps TRBD2 (5 bases). The receptor was derived from a boy between 10 and 17 years old in good health. The CDR3 DNA is TGCAGCGTTGAGTGGGAAGCCGTGGACTGGAAAGAGACCCAGTACTTC. Protein: CSVEWEAVDWKETQYF.